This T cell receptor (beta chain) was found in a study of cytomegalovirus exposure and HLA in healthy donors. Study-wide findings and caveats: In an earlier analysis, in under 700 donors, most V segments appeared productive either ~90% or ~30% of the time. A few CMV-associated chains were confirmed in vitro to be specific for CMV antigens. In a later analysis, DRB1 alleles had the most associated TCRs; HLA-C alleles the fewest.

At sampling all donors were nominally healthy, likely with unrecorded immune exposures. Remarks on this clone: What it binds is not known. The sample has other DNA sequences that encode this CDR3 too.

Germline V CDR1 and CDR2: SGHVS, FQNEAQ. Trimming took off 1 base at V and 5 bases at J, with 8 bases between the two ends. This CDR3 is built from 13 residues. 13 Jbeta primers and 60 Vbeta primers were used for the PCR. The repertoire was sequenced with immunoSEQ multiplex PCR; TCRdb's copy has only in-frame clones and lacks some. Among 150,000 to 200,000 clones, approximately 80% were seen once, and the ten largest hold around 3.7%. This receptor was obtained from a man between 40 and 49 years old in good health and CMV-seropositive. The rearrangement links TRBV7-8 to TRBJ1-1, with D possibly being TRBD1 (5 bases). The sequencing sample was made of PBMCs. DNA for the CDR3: TGTGCCAGCAGCTTAGGTGGGGGGACTGAAGCTTTCTTT. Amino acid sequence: CASSLGGGTEAFF. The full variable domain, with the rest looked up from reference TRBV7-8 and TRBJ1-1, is GAGVSQSPRYKVAKRGQDVALRCDPISGHVSLFWYQQALGQGPEFLTYFQNEAQLDKSGLPSDRFFAERPEGSVSTLKIQRTQQEDSAVYLCASSLGGGTEAFFGQGTRLTVV.